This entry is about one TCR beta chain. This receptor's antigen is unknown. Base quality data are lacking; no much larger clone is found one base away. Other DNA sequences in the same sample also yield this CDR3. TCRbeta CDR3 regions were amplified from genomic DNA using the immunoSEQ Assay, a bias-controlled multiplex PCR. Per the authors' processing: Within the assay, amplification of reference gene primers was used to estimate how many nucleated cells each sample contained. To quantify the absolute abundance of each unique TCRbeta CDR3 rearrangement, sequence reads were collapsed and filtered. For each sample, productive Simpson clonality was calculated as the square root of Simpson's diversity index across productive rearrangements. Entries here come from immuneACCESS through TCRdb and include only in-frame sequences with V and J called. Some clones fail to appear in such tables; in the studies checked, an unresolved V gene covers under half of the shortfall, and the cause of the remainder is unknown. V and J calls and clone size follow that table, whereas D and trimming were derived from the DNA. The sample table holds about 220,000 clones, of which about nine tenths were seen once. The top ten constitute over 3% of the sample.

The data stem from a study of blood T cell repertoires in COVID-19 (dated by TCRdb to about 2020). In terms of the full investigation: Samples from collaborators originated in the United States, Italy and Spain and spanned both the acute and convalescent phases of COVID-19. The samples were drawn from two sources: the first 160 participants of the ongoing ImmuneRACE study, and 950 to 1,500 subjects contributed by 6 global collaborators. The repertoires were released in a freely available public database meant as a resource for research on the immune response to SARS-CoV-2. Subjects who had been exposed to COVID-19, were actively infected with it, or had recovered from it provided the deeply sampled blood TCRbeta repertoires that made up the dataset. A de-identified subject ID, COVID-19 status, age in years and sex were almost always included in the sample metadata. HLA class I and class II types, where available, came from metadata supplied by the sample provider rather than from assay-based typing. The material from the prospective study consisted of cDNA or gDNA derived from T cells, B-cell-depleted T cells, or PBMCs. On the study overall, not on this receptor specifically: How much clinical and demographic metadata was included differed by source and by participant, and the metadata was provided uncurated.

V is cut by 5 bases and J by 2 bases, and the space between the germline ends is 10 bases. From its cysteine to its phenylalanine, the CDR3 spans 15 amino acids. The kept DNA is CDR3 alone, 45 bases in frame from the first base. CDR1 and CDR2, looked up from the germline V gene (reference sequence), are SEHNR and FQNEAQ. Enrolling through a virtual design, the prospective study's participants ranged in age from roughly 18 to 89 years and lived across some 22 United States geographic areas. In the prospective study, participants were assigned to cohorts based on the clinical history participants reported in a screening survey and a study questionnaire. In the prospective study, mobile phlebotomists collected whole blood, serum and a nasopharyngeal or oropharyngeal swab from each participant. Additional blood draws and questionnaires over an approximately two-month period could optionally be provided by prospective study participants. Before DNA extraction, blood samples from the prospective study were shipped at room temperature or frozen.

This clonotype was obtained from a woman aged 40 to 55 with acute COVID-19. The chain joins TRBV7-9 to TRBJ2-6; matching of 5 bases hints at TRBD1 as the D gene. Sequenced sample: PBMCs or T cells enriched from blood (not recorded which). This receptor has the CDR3 CASSDTGAGANVLTF. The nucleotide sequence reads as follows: TGTGCCAGCAGCGACACAGGAGCTGGGGCCAACGTCCTGACTTTC.